The 5 T cell receptor beta chains presented below share a single source sample, sequenced in a study of T cells in Graves' hyperthyroidism and ophthalmopathy (dated by TCRdb to between 2018 and 2021). Preparation of the library involved multiplex PCR. Sequencing was performed on an Illumina HiSeq 2000. The TCR beta CDR3 regions were amplified from the RNA transcripts. The TCR CDR3 was subjected to a first round of RT-PCR using the HTBI primer set and the Qiagen OneStep RT-PCR kit. TCRdb reran the public reads through fastp at Q25 and MiXCR, keeping productive beta chains. Records with the same CDR3 protein are collapsed into one entry carrying the most frequent genes and DNA. Here the sample has about 260,000 distinct CDR3 sequences; approximately 21% occur a single time. The ten largest clones take up around 64% of the sample. The sample was blood. Receptors were obtained from a young man with Graves' ophthalmopathy.

J is TRBJ1-1 and V is TRBV24-1; D uncertain. V gave up 7 bases and J gave up 0 bases, with 11 bases separating them. The CDR3 is made up of 14 amino acids. The germline V gene has CDR1 KGHDR and CDR2 SFDVKD. CDR3 in amino acids: CATRGGGMNTEAFF. As DNA, the CDR3 is TGTGCCACCAGAGGCGGTGGTATGAACACTGAAGCTTTCTTT.

This clonotype was found many times. The chain employs TRBV12-3 or TRBV12-4 and TRBJ1-2, with 12 bases lining up with TRBD1. Trimming took 3 bases from V and 10 from J; bases not matched to a gene: 6. CDR3 length: 14 amino acids. In nucleotides, the CDR3 is TGTGCCAGCAGTTTTGGGACAGGGGGCGCGGTCTACACCTTC. Translated, it gives CASSFGTGGAVYTF.

The J gene is TRBJ2-2, the V gene TRBV7-8; D may be TRBD2 (5 bases). Germline V gene data show CDR1 as SGHVS and CDR2 as FQNEAQ. V was cut by 2 bases and J by 5 bases, with 18 bases left in between. The CDR3 is made up of 17 amino acids. The CDR3 region is CASSLISRASRTGELFF. The DNA for the CDR3 is TGTGCCAGCAGCTTAATTTCAAGGGCTAGCAGGACCGGGGAGCTGTTTTTT.

This clonotype was seen repeatedly, ten times or more. This chain uses TRBV7-8 with TRBJ1-5; D is ambiguous. The CDR3 length is 13 residues. V lost 1 base, J lost 7 bases, and 8 bases lay in between. Germline lookup yields CDR1 SGHVS and CDR2 FQNEAQ. As DNA, the CDR3 is TGTGCCAGCAGCTTAGAATCAGGACAGCCCCAGCATTTT. Translation gives CASSLESGQPQHF. Full variable domain (outside the CDR3, taken from reference TRBV7-8 and TRBJ1-5): GAGVSQSPRYKVAKRGQDVALRCDPISGHVSLFWYQQALGQGPEFLTYFQNEAQLDKSGLPSDRFFAERPEGSVSTLKIQRTQQEDSAVYLCASSLESGQPQHFGDGTRLSIL.

The rearrangement joins TRBV6-5 to TRBJ1-5, with a weak D call TRBD1 (6 bases). This CDR3 has 15 amino acids. V was cut by 2 bases and J by 0 bases, with 8 bases left in between. The germline CDR1 and CDR2 sequences are MNHEY and SVGAGI. CDR3 residues: CASSYDRYSNQPQHF. CDR3 DNA sequence: TGTGCCAGCAGTTACGACAGGTATAGCAATCAGCCCCAGCATTTT.